These 28 T cell receptor beta chains were sequenced from one sample in a study of OX40 agonist ivuxolimab in advanced cancers. This table comes from immunoSEQ multiplex PCR, and its TCRdb copy is limited to in-frame clones, with some not included. Among some 34,000 clones listed, 88% were seen once. The material was CD4+ or CD8+ T cells sorted from blood, obtained in a trial of the OX40 agonist ivuxolimab. These TCRs come from an adult with an advanced solid tumor such as melanoma, head and neck, liver or kidney cancer.

The chain uses TRBV13 and TRBJ1-4, with D unclear. Germline values: CDR1 PRHDT, CDR2 FYEKMQ (reference sequence). This CDR3 is built from 14 residues. Trimming removed 4 bases at V and 8 bases at J, with 14 bases between. The CDR3 sequence: CASSSPGVQEKLFF. The CDR3 DNA is TGTGCCAGCAGCTCCCCAGGAGTTCAAGAAAAACTGTTTTTT.

This rearrangement joins TRBV4-2 to TRBJ2-7; either TRBD1 or TRBD2 may supply D (5 bases each). CDR1 and CDR2 from the germline V gene are LGHNA and YNFKEQ. Trimming removed 1 base at V and 3 bases at J, with 10 bases between. CDR3 length: 14 residues. CDR3 in amino acids: CASSQVGDLYEQYF. For the CDR3, the DNA is TGTGCCAGCAGCCAAGTCGGGGACCTCTACGAGCAGTACTTC.

The V and J genes are TRBV7-9 and TRBJ2-7; a weak D match, TRBD1 (6 bases). The CDR3 length is 14 residues. The ends were cut back, 1 base at V and 7 bases at J, with 14 bases in the middle. The germline V gene encodes CDR1 SEHNR and CDR2 FQNEAQ (reference sequence). The CDR3 protein is CASSLEQGFWEQYF. The CDR3 DNA follows: TGTGCCAGCAGCTTAGAACAGGGATTCTGGGAGCAGTACTTC. Together with reference TRBV7-9 and TRBJ2-7, the CDR3 gives the full variable domain: DTGVSQNPRHKITKRGQNVTFRCDPISEHNRLYWYRQTLGQGPEFLTYFQNEAQLEKSRLLSDRFSAERPKGSFSTLEIQRTEQGDSAMYLCASSLEQGFWEQYFGPGTRLTVT.

This chain connects TRBV7-9 to TRBJ2-2; D gene uncertain. V dropped 5 bases and J dropped 4 bases, with 8 bases sitting between them. This CDR3 spans 13 amino acids. Per the germline V gene, CDR1 is SEHNR and CDR2 is FQNEAQ (reference sequence). The CDR3 is CASSGTGTGELFF. CDR3 DNA sequence: TGTGCCAGCAGCGGTACGGGCACCGGGGAGCTGTTTTTT. Drawing the rest from reference TRBV7-9 and TRBJ2-2, the complete variable domain is DTGVSQNPRHKITKRGQNVTFRCDPISEHNRLYWYRQTLGQGPEFLTYFQNEAQLEKSRLLSDRFSAERPKGSFSTLEIQRTEQGDSAMYLCASSGTGTGELFFGEGSRLTVL.

V is TRBV9 and J is TRBJ1-3; D ambiguous. CDR3 length: 11 amino acids. The germline V gene has CDR1 SGDLS and CDR2 YYNGEE. The V end lost 3 bases, the J end lost 5 bases, and 3 bases lay between the germline ends. This chain's CDR3 is CASSDRNTIYF. The CDR3 DNA follows: TGTGCCAGCAGCGATAGAAACACCATATATTTT.

The chain is built from TRBV4-2 and TRBJ2-3, with 9 nucleotides matching TRBD2. The CDR3 runs 16 residues. CDR1 is LGHNA, CDR2 YNFKEQ, per germline. Trimming cost V 6 bases and J 4 bases; bases outside gene matches: 11. Written as DNA, the CDR3 is TGTGCCAGCAGTCCAAATAGCGGGAGCAGAGCAGATACGCAGTATTTT. Protein product: CASSPNSGSRADTQYF.

The chain uses TRBV29-1 and TRBJ2-1; D tentatively fits TRBD1 or TRBD2 (5 bases each). CDR1 is SQVTM, CDR2 ANQGSEA, per germline. Trimming removed 7 bases from V and 12 bases from J, with 22 bases in between. The CDR3 runs 13 residues. CDR3 in amino acids: CSAMDGADKGQFF. CDR3 bases: TGCAGCGCCATGGACGGGGCGGACAAGGGGCAGTTCTTC.

The chain couples TRBV11-3 to TRBJ2-2; 12 bases agree with TRBD2. The junction had 9 bases not matched to a gene; V was cut back by 5 bases and J by 5 bases. CDR1 and CDR2 from the germline V gene are SGHNT and YENEEA. The CDR3 covers 17 residues. The CDR3 region is CASSPTRLAGVTGELFF. The DNA of the CDR3 is TGTGCCAGCAGCCCCACTAGACTAGCGGGAGTTACCGGGGAGCTGTTTTTT.

CDR3 residues: CASSLVGDPYEQYF. The CDR3 DNA is TGTGCCAGCAGCTTAGTGGGGGACCCCTACGAGCAGTACTTC. The rearrangement uses TRBV11-2 and TRBJ2-7, with D possibly being TRBD1 or TRBD2 (5 bases each). In germline, CDR1 is SGHAT, CDR2 FQNNGV. Trimming left V 1 base short and J 2 bases short, with 9 bases between. CDR3 length: 14 residues.

This chain uses TRBV28 with TRBJ1-1; D is perhaps TRBD1 (5 bases). CDR3 length: 13 residues. The germline V and J ends were trimmed by 7 bases and 6 bases, with 15 bases remaining between them. The germline CDR1 and CDR2 sequences are MDHEN and SYDVKM. CDR3 coding DNA: TGTGCCAGCATAGGGGTCACAAACCCTGAAGCTTTCTTT. Translated, it gives CASIGVTNPEAFF.

The chain links TRBV6-6 to TRBJ2-7; D gene uncertain. Germline CDR1 MNHNY, CDR2 SVGAGI (reference sequence). V was trimmed by 6 bases and J by 0 bases, leaving 9 bases between them. There are 13 residues in the CDR3. CDR3 bases: TGTGCCAGCAGCCCTGGGCGCTCCTACGAGCAGTACTTC. Translated: CASSPGRSYEQYF.

This clone was observed a handful of times. V gene TRBV18 combines with J gene TRBJ1-2; D is possibly TRBD1 (5 bases). Germline-derived CDR1 and CDR2 are KGHSH and LQKENI. This CDR3 comprises 15 residues. Trimming took 0 bases from V and 8 from J, leaving 16 bases between them. The CDR3 DNA reads TGTGCCAGCTCACCACCGGGGCAGCACCCTGTGGGCTACACCTTC. Translated, it gives CASSPPGQHPVGYTF.

This sequence joins TRBV27 and TRBJ2-1; the D gene is possibly TRBD1 (6 bases). The length of the CDR3 is 14 residues. Germline lookup yields CDR1 MNHEY and CDR2 SMNVEV (reference sequence). Trimming pared 4 bases from V and 5 bases from J, leaving 12 bases between. The CDR3 reads CASSSAWTDNEQFF. DNA for the CDR3: TGTGCCAGCAGTTCCGCCTGGACAGACAATGAGCAGTTCTTC.

The rearrangement links TRBV7-9 to TRBJ1-4; D is possibly TRBD1 (6 bases). The CDR3 consists of 16 residues. Germline lookup yields CDR1 SEHNR and CDR2 FQNEAQ (reference sequence). With 4 bases removed from V and 3 bases from J, the gap between germline ends came to 15 bases. The CDR3 spells CASSSLRGGPNEKLFF. The CDR3 DNA reads as TGTGCCAGCAGCTCACTCAGGGGAGGCCCTAATGAAAAACTGTTTTTT.

This clone was observed a single time. This rearrangement joins TRBV10-2 to TRBJ2-7; TRBD2 aligns across 8 bases. CDR3 length equals 15 residues. The V and J ends lost 0 bases and 8 bases, in that order; junction bases with no gene match: 9. The germline V gene has CDR1 WSHSY and CDR2 SAAADI. Here the CDR3 DNA reads TGCGCCAGCAGTGAGTCGGCCCTAGCGGGTTACAAGCAGTACTTC. It yields the protein CASSESALAGYKQYF.

This rearrangement joins TRBV4-3 to TRBJ2-1; TRBD2 is a possible D gene (6 bases). CDR1 is LGHNA and CDR2 is YSLEER in the germline V gene. Trimming stripped 2 bases from V and 8 bases from J, with 22 bases between. The CDR3 consists of 17 residues. CDR3: CASSQRTGTGALDEQFF. As DNA, the CDR3 is TGCGCCAGCAGCCAACGAACCGGGACGGGAGCTCTGGATGAGCAGTTCTTC.

This clone was found once. The chain links TRBV7-9 to TRBJ2-3; D is unclear. Trimming removed 5 bases from V and 3 bases from J, with 15 bases in between. The CDR3 has 15 residues. Per germline, CDR1 SEHNR and CDR2 FQNEAQ (reference sequence). The CDR3 sequence is CASSDGPGSTDTQYF. The CDR3, as DNA: TGTGCCAGCAGCGACGGACCCGGGTCTACAGATACGCAGTATTTT.

This clone was picked up one time. V and J are TRBV5-6 and TRBJ2-3; possibly TRBD1 for D (6 bases). This CDR3 contains 19 residues. Trimming shortened V by 4 bases and J by 5 bases, and 29 bases separated the two germline ends. CDR1 is SGHDT and CDR2 is YYEEEE in the germline V gene. The CDR3 sequence: CASSIPGVSPVKGGDTQYF. CDR3 in DNA: TGTGCCAGCAGCATTCCGGGTGTTAGCCCAGTCAAAGGGGGAGATACGCAGTATTTT.

This sequence joins TRBV6-6 and TRBJ2-1; 8 nucleotides line up with TRBD2. Per the germline V gene, CDR1 is MNHNY and CDR2 is SVGAGI (reference sequence). J was trimmed by 6 bases and V by 2 bases; bases with no gene match: 6. The CDR3 runs 15 residues. The CDR3 DNA is TGTGCCAGCAGTTACGTGGCGGGGGGTGGCAATGAGCAGTTCTTC. Translation: CASSYVAGGGNEQFF.

The chain joins TRBV9 to TRBJ2-1; possible D gene TRBD1, 5 bases. This CDR3 contains 13 residues. Germline assignment: CDR1 SGDLS and CDR2 YYNGEE. Trimming shortened V by 4 bases and J by 6 bases, and 11 bases separated the two germline ends. In DNA, the CDR3 is TGTGCCAGCAGCCCGACAGTACTCAATGAGCAGTTCTTC. The encoded protein is CASSPTVLNEQFF.

The J gene is TRBJ2-7, the V gene TRBV19; D possibly corresponds to TRBD2 (6 bases). The CDR3 is made up of 14 amino acids. V dropped 8 bases and J dropped 6 bases, with 20 bases sitting between them. Germline V gives CDR1 LNHDA, CDR2 SQIVND (reference sequence). In DNA, the CDR3 is TGTGCCAGTGGAACTAGCTTGTTGTACAGCGAGCAGTACTTC. This encodes CASGTSLLYSEQYF.

CDR3 DNA sequence: TGTGCCAGTAGTTGGGTGGGGGCGTCCACTGAAGCTTTCTTT. Translation: CASSWVGASTEAFF. The chain has TRBV19 and TRBJ1-1; D is perhaps TRBD1 (6 bases). The V and J ends lost 5 bases and 4 bases respectively, with 14 bases between them. The CDR3 has 14 amino acids. Per germline, CDR1 LNHDA and CDR2 SQIVND (reference sequence).

The DNA for the CDR3 is TGTGCCAGCAGTGAAACTCCGGTGGGACTAGCGCCTGAGCAGTTCTTC. It translates to CASSETPVGLAPEQFF. The genes are TRBV6-1 and TRBJ2-1; TRBD2 matches at 10 bases. The germline V gene has CDR1 MNHNS and CDR2 SASEGT. The CDR3 totals 16 residues. The J segment lost 9 bases and the V segment lost 2 bases, leaving 10 bases of the junction unmatched.

The genes are TRBV7-6 and TRBJ2-3, with 14 bases lining up with TRBD2. The V segment lost 1 base and the J segment 5 bases; nucleotides outside the gene matches: 2. The CDR3 extends over 16 amino acids. Germline values: CDR1 SGHVS, CDR2 FNYEAQ. The CDR3 DNA reads as TGTGCCAGCAGCTTAGTGACTAGCGGGAGGGTAGATACGCAGTATTTT. It specifies CASSLVTSGRVDTQYF.

This chain joins TRBV21-1 and TRBJ1-3; the DNA was not compared with TRBD1, the D call given in the table. TRBV21-1 is an annotated pseudogene. The CDR3 has 15 amino acids. CDR3 amino acids: CASSKEKQTRDTIYF. For the CDR3, the DNA is TGTGCCAGCAGCAAAGAGAAACAGACCAGGGACACCATATATTTT.

The chain has TRBV7-6 and TRBJ1-5; 8 bases fit TRBD1. Germline CDR1 and CDR2: SGHVS and FNYEAQ. This CDR3 has 15 amino acids. Trimming at V came to 2 bases and at J to 5 bases, leaving 5 bases not matched to a gene. The CDR3 DNA is TGTGCCAGCAGCTTAAGGACAGGGTTCGATCAGCCCCAGCATTTT. It codes for CASSLRTGFDQPQHF.

This clone was picked up one time. The V and J genes are TRBV14 and TRBJ2-7; D perhaps matches TRBD1 (5 bases). The germline V gene has CDR1 SGHDN and CDR2 FVKESK. Trimming stripped 1 base from V and 2 bases from J, with 15 bases between. CDR3 length: 16 residues. CDR3 sequence: CASSQGRAGNTYEQYF. The DNA of the CDR3 is TGTGCCAGCAGCCAAGGAAGGGCAGGGAATACCTACGAGCAGTACTTC.

The chain's CDR3 is CASSEYGVQETQYF. CDR3 nucleotide sequence: TGTGCCAGCAGTGAATATGGTGTCCAAGAGACCCAGTACTTC. V and J are TRBV25-1 and TRBJ2-5; D remains unclear. CDR3 length equals 14 residues. Germline CDR1 MGHDK, CDR2 SYGVNS. The germline V and J ends were trimmed by 0 bases and 1 base, with 6 bases remaining between them.